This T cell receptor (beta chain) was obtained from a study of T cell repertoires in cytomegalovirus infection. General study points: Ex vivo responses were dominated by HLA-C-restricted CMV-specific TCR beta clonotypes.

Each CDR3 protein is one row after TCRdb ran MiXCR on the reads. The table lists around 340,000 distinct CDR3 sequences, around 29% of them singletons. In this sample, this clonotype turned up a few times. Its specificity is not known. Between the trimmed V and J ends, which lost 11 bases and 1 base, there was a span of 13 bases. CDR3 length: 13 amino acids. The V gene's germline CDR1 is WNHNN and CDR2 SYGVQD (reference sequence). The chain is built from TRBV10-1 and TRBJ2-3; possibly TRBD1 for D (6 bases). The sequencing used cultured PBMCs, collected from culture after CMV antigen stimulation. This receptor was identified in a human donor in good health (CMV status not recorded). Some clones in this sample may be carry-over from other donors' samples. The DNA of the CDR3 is TGCGCCCTTATTTACAGGGGCACAGATACGCAGTATTTT. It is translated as CALIYRGTDTQYF.